The 31 T cell receptor beta chains in this list originate from one sample, sequenced in a study of cytomegalovirus exposure and HLA in healthy donors. The PCR used 60 Vbeta and 13 Jbeta primers. Clones were read by immunoSEQ multiplex PCR, and TCRdb kept only the in-frame ones, dropping some. This table holds roughly 80,000 clones, under 70% found once. Source material: PBMCs. The source is a woman in her forties or fifties in good health and CMV-seropositive.

The chain carries TRBV28 and TRBJ1-1; D is unresolved. V dropped 6 bases and J dropped 4 bases, with 9 bases sitting between them. Germline values: CDR1 MDHEN, CDR2 SYDVKM. The CDR3 length is 12 residues. DNA of the CDR3: TGTGCCAGCAGCTCAGGATCCACTGAAGCTTTCTTT. Translation: CASSSGSTEAFF.

Only a few counts were recorded for this clone. V gene TRBV5-1 combines with J gene TRBJ2-1; D perhaps matches TRBD2 (6 bases). Germline V CDR1 and CDR2: SGHRS, YFSETQ. There are 16 residues in the CDR3. Trimming removed 4 bases from V and 0 bases from J, with 14 bases in between. The CDR3 sequence is CASSPQAGSSYNEQFF. For the CDR3, the DNA is TGCGCCAGCAGCCCCCAAGCGGGTAGCTCCTACAATGAGCAGTTCTTC.

The sample holds a few counts of this clone. The chain couples TRBV5-4 to TRBJ2-3; perhaps TRBD2 as D (7 bases). Germline CDR1 SGHNT, CDR2 YYREEE (reference sequence). Trimming cost V 8 bases and J 7 bases, with 17 bases left between them. CDR3 length: 13 residues. CDR3 nucleotides: TGTGCCAGTATGAGTCGCGGGGGCCATACGCAGTATTTT. Translating gives CASMSRGGHTQYF. The full variable domain, completed using reference TRBV5-4 and TRBJ2-3, is ETGVTQSPTHLIKTRGQQVTLRCSSQSGHNTVSWYQQALGQGPQFIFQYYREEENGRGNFPPRFSGLQFPNYSSELNVNALELDDSALYLCASMSRGGHTQYFGPGTRLTVL.

The chain has TRBV7-2 and TRBJ2-1, with D perhaps matching TRBD2 (5 bases). The CDR3 extends over 17 amino acids. Germline CDR1 is SGHTA and CDR2 is FQGNSA. V shed 1 base and J shed 8 bases, with 21 bases lying between them. This CDR3 reads CASSLGKAERRFDEQFF. In nucleotides, the CDR3 is TGTGCCAGCAGCTTAGGGAAAGCGGAACGACGCTTCGATGAGCAGTTCTTC.

The genes are TRBV18 and TRBJ2-1; D call uncertain. The CDR3 runs 11 residues. Trimming pared 5 bases from V and 9 bases from J, leaving 8 bases between. CDR1 is KGHSH and CDR2 is LQKENI in the germline V gene. The CDR3 coding sequence is TGTGCCAGCTCATGGAGCACTGAGCAGTTCTTC. Translated: CASSWSTEQFF.

The rearrangement uses TRBV6-5 and TRBJ1-4, with D perhaps TRBD1 (5 bases). Per germline, CDR1 MNHEY and CDR2 SVGAGI. V shed 10 bases and J shed 8 bases, with 14 bases lying between them. There are 12 residues in the CDR3. CDR3 DNA: TGTGCCACCAAGGGACTTCGGGAAAAACTGTTTTTT. Translation: CATKGLREKLFF.

This chain uses TRBV2 with TRBJ1-5, with a tentative D call TRBD1 (5 bases). V dropped 3 bases and J dropped 4 bases, with 10 bases sitting between them. The CDR3 runs 14 residues. Germline values: CDR1 SNHLY, CDR2 FYNNEI. CDR3 sequence (DNA): TGTGCCAGCAGTGAGGGACTGAATAATCAGCCCCAGCATTTT. Its translation is CASSEGLNNQPQHF.

The chain carries TRBV4-2 and TRBJ2-1; 9 bases match TRBD2. The junction had 13 bases not matched to a gene; V was cut back by 0 bases and J by 13 bases. Germline CDR1 and CDR2: LGHNA and YNFKEQ. The CDR3 is 16 amino acids. CDR3 loop: CASSQDPSGGIHSQFF. The DNA for the CDR3 is TGTGCCAGCAGCCAAGATCCAAGCGGGGGGATCCACTCTCAGTTCTTC.

This clone appeared once. The rearrangement uses TRBV4-1 and TRBJ2-7, with 8 bases lining up with TRBD1. This CDR3 spans 14 amino acids. The V gene's germline CDR1 is MGHRA and CDR2 YSYEKL. V gave up 0 bases and J gave up 3 bases; unmatched junction bases: 1. The CDR3 DNA sequence: TGCGCCAGCAGCCAAGACGACAGGGGCTACGAGCAGTACGTC. The encoded protein is CASSQDDRGYEQYV.

The chain is built from TRBV20-1 and TRBJ2-5; the D is unclear. Trimming took off 5 bases at V and 4 bases at J, with 8 bases between the two ends. The germline gives CDR1 DFQATT, CDR2 SNEGSKA (reference sequence). The length of the CDR3 is 11 residues. This CDR3 reads CSADDIETQYF. The DNA of the CDR3 is TGCAGTGCTGACGACATAGAGACCCAGTACTTC.

A single count supports this clone. The chain uses TRBV15 and TRBJ2-5; D gene uncertain. The CDR3 has 10 amino acids. Between the trimmed V and J ends, which lost 8 bases and 1 base, there was a span of 2 bases. In germline, CDR1 is LNHNV, CDR2 YYDKDF (reference sequence). CDR3 amino acids: CATLQETQYF. The CDR3 DNA follows: TGTGCCACCCTCCAAGAGACCCAGTACTTC. The full variable domain, completed using reference TRBV15 and TRBJ2-5, is DAMVIQNPRYQVTQFGKPVTLSCSQTLNHNVMYWYQQKSSQAPKLLFHYYDKDFNNEADTPDNFQSRRPNTSFCFLDIRSPGLGDTAMYLCATLQETQYFGPGTRLLVL.

The rearrangement links TRBV5-1 to TRBJ2-7; no clear D gene. The CDR3 totals 15 residues. CDR1 is SGHRS, CDR2 YFSETQ, per germline. Trimming removed 0 bases at V and 5 bases at J, with 15 bases between. This CDR3 is CASSLEMIAEDEQYF. The CDR3 DNA sequence: TGCGCCAGCAGCTTGGAGATGATAGCAGAGGACGAGCAGTACTTC. The variable domain in full, completed from reference TRBV5-1 and TRBJ2-7, reads KAGVTQTPRYLIKTRGQQVTLSCSPISGHRSVSWYQQTPGQGLQFLFEYFSETQRNKGNFPGRFSGRQFSNSRSEMNVSTLELGDSALYLCASSLEMIAEDEQYFGPGTRLTVT.

The chain has TRBV6-4 and TRBJ2-3; maybe TRBD1 (5 bases). CDR3 length: 18 amino acids. Germline CDR1 and CDR2: MRHNA and SNTAGT. The germline V and J ends were trimmed by 0 bases and 5 bases, with 21 bases remaining between them. Here the CDR3 reads CASSDSISTGKGVDTQYF. The CDR3 DNA follows: TGTGCCAGCAGTGACTCGATAAGTACCGGTAAAGGGGTAGATACGCAGTATTTT.

The chain links TRBV5-6 to TRBJ2-7; a possible D gene is TRBD1 (5 bases). This CDR3 has 12 amino acids. V was pared by 2 bases and J by 3 bases, with 6 bases between. Germline loops: CDR1 SGHDT, CDR2 YYEEEE. The CDR3 is CASSLRGYEQYV. In nucleotides, the CDR3 is TGTGCCAGCAGCTTAAGGGGCTACGAGCAGTACGTC.

The rearrangement uses TRBV27 and TRBJ2-5; D possibly corresponds to TRBD1 (6 bases). The ends were cut back, 5 bases at V and 3 bases at J, with 16 bases in the middle. There are 15 residues in the CDR3. Per the germline V gene, CDR1 is MNHEY and CDR2 is SMNVEV (reference sequence). The CDR3 DNA sequence: TGTGCCAGCAGTCCCAGACAGAGGGGGAAAGAGACCCAGTACTTC. Its translation is CASSPRQRGKETQYF.

This clone has just a few counts. The V gene is TRBV6-5, the J gene TRBJ1-2; D is undetermined. The CDR3 extends over 15 amino acids. CDR1 and CDR2 (germline): MNHEY, SVGAGI. Trimming left V 7 bases short and J 3 bases short, with 18 bases between. Here the CDR3 reads CASKRPGLWDYGYTF. The CDR3 nucleotides are TGTGCCAGCAAACGACCAGGCCTATGGGACTATGGCTACACCTTC.

The chain uses TRBV2 and TRBJ2-5, with TRBD2 identical over 7 bases. J gave up 4 bases and V 4 bases, and 12 bases lay outside the gene matches. Per germline, CDR1 SNHLY and CDR2 FYNNEI. The CDR3 is 16 amino acids. CDR3 sequence reads: CASSGPGERGGETQYF. Here the CDR3 DNA reads TGTGCCAGCAGTGGGCCCGGCGAGCGGGGAGGAGAGACCCAGTACTTC. The full variable domain, its missing parts supplied by reference TRBV2 and TRBJ2-5, is EPEVTQTPSHQVTQMGQEVILRCVPISNHLYFYWYRQILGQKVEFLVSFYNNEISEKSEIFDDQFSVERPDGSNFTLKIRSTKLEDSAMYFCASSGPGERGGETQYFGPGTRLLVL.

The V gene is TRBV20-1, the J gene TRBJ1-2; maybe TRBD1 (6 bases). V was trimmed by 4 bases and J by 7 bases, leaving 10 bases between them. Per germline, CDR1 DFQATT and CDR2 SNEGSKA (reference sequence). The CDR3 length is 11 residues. The CDR3 here is CSATGDSGYTF. CDR3 bases: TGCAGTGCTACAGGGGATTCTGGCTACACCTTC.

This chain uses TRBV18 with TRBJ2-7; 8 bases agree with TRBD2. J lost 0 bases, V lost 8 bases, and 6 bases had no gene match. This CDR3 contains 14 residues. The V gene's germline CDR1 is KGHSH and CDR2 LQKENI. CDR3 DNA: TGTGCCAGCGGAACGGGGGGGGCCTCCTACGAGCAGTACTTC. Its translation is CASGTGGASYEQYF.

The chain combines TRBV5-6 with TRBJ2-1, with D perhaps TRBD1 (7 bases). CDR3 length equals 14 residues. V gave up 3 bases and J gave up 9 bases, with 16 bases separating them. CDR1 and CDR2 (germline): SGHDT, YYEEEE. The CDR3 DNA reads TGTGCCAGCAGCTCGGAACCCCAGGGGGGTGAGCAGTTCTTC. As protein: CASSSEPQGGEQFF.

The V and J genes are TRBV4-1 and TRBJ1-2; D not certain. Per the germline V gene, CDR1 is MGHRA and CDR2 is YSYEKL. This CDR3 spans 16 amino acids. V was trimmed by 4 bases and J by 7 bases, leaving 22 bases between them. For the CDR3, the DNA is TGCGCCAGCAGCCTGGATGAAGATTCGGGTTTGGTTGGCTACACCTTC. It encodes CASSLDEDSGLVGYTF.

V is TRBV5-1 and J is TRBJ2-3; D might be TRBD1 (5 bases). CDR3 length equals 15 residues. Germline CDR1 and CDR2: SGHRS and YFSETQ. Trimming stripped 0 bases from V and 4 bases from J, with 12 bases between. The CDR3 reads CASSLAVGAADTQYF. The DNA for the CDR3 is TGCGCCAGCAGCTTGGCCGTAGGGGCCGCAGATACGCAGTATTTT. The full variable domain, rest sourced from reference TRBV5-1 and TRBJ2-3, is KAGVTQTPRYLIKTRGQQVTLSCSPISGHRSVSWYQQTPGQGLQFLFEYFSETQRNKGNFPGRFSGRQFSNSRSEMNVSTLELGDSALYLCASSLAVGAADTQYFGPGTRLTVL.

DNA of the CDR3: TGTGCCAGTAGTATTGGTGGGCGCGCTGAAGCTTTCTTT. Translating gives CASSIGGRAEAFF. V gene TRBV19 combines with J gene TRBJ1-1; D is uncertain. Germline V gene sequence: CDR1 LNHDA, CDR2 SQIVND (reference sequence). The CDR3 is 13 residues long. Between the trimmed V and J ends, which lost 3 bases and 6 bases, there was a span of 11 bases.

Note on this clone: One end of the junction fails to match germline, which may point to a read error. Distinct nucleotide sequences in the sample also encode this CDR3. The chain has TRBV18 and TRBJ1-4, with 10 bases matching TRBD1. This CDR3 is built from 15 residues. Germline values: CDR1 KGHSH, CDR2 LQKENI. CDR3 DNA: TGCGCCAGCTCACAAGGGACAGGGGTTTGGGAAAAACTGTTTTTT. It specifies CASSQGTGVWEKLFF.

This chain uses TRBV4-2 with TRBJ1-4; the D gene is possibly TRBD1 (5 bases). Trimming cost V 0 bases and J 4 bases, with 18 bases left between them. This CDR3 comprises 18 residues. Germline lookup yields CDR1 LGHNA and CDR2 YNFKEQ. The DNA of the CDR3 is TGTGCCAGCAGCCAAGAAGTTCGGGGGTGGCAGGGTAATGAAAAACTGTTTTTT. Residues: CASSQEVRGWQGNEKLFF.

The chain has TRBV5-1 and TRBJ1-2; no definite D call. This CDR3 is 14 amino acids long. From germline, CDR1 is SGHRS and CDR2 YFSETQ. V was shortened by 0 bases and J by 2 bases, with 8 bases between the two germline ends. The CDR3 loop reads CASSLEPGNYGYTF. The CDR3 DNA sequence: TGCGCCAGCAGCTTGGAACCAGGCAACTATGGCTACACCTTC.

The chain joins TRBV6-5 to TRBJ1-6; D gene uncertain. V was clipped by 5 bases and J by 9 bases, with 11 bases between them. CDR3 length: 13 residues. The germline gives CDR1 MNHEY, CDR2 SVGAGI. The CDR3 loop reads CASSLRGLSPLHF. The CDR3 nucleotides are TGTGCCAGCAGTCTCCGAGGACTTTCACCCCTCCACTTT.

This clone was detected a few times. This chain uses TRBV28 with TRBJ1-2; 7 bases match TRBD1. In germline, CDR1 is MDHEN, CDR2 SYDVKM. This CDR3 has 16 amino acids. V dropped 4 bases and J dropped 4; count of bases not matched to a gene: 12. The CDR3 sequence: CASSWGDSSFVYGYTF. CDR3 DNA: TGTGCCAGCAGTTGGGGGGACAGTTCCTTCGTCTATGGCTACACCTTC.

This clone has just one count. This rearrangement joins TRBV5-1 to TRBJ1-2, with 9 bases aligning to TRBD1. With 4 bases clipped from V and 8 bases from J, the junction kept 3 bases outside the gene matches. Germline CDR1 is SGHRS and CDR2 is YFSETQ. This CDR3 spans 12 amino acids. This CDR3 is CASSGGTGGYTF. The CDR3, as DNA: TGCGCCAGCAGCGGCGGGACAGGGGGCTACACCTTC.

The chain carries TRBV6-1 and TRBJ2-7, with 8 bases fitting TRBD2. The germline gives CDR1 MNHNS, CDR2 SASEGT. V was pared by 5 bases and J by 5 bases, with 2 bases of the junction left unmatched. The length of the CDR3 is 12 residues. CDR3 bases: TGTGCCAGCAGTCGGGGGGGCCACGAGCAGTACGTC. Protein sequence: CASSRGGHEQYV.

This chain links TRBV6-1 with TRBJ1-5; D gene uncertain. The CDR3 contains 17 residues. Between the trimmed V and J ends, which lost 4 bases and 5 bases, there was a span of 21 bases. Germline CDR1 is MNHNS and CDR2 is SASEGT. In DNA form, the CDR3 reads TGTGCCAGCAGTGCCAGCCTGTCACCGGGTTTCGATCAGCCCCAGCATTTT. Encoded protein: CASSASLSPGFDQPQHF.